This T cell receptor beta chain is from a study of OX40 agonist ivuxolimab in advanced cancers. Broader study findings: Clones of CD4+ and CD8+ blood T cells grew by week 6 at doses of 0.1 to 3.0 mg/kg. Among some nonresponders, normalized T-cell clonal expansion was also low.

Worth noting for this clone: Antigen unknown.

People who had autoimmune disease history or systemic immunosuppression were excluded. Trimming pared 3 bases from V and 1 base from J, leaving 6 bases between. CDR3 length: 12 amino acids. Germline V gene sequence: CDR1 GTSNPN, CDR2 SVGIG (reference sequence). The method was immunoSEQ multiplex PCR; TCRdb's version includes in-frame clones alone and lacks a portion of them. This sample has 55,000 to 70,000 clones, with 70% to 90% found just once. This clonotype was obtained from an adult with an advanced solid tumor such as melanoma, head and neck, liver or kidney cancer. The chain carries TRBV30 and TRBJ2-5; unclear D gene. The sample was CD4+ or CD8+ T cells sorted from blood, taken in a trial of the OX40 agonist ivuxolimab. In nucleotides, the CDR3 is TGTGCCTGGAGGGTAGCCCAAGAGACCCAGTACTTC. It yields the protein CAWRVAQETQYF.